Listed below are T cell receptor beta chains from one sample, sequenced in a study of T-cell reconstitution after alpha-beta-depleted transplantation in children. TCRdb reanalysed the PCR reads using MiXCR and keeps one entry per CDR3 protein. The sample consists of 400,000 to 550,000 distinct CDR3 sequences, 8% to 11% of them appearing once. The sequencing here drew on PBMCs, taken before TCRalphabeta/CD19-depleted stem cell transplant. These receptors all stem from a child under 10 years old with inherited bone marrow failure, due to receive a stem cell transplant. Both conserved end residues are part of each CDR3. Each record gives: CDR3 DNA, CDR3 protein, V gene, J gene, D gene, clone size. D genes are given only for firm matches. Size values are once, few and many counts, or a class for expanded clones, and some rows have none.

CDR3nt: TGCGCCAGCAGCCTAAACTTCCACTCCTACAATGAGCAGTTCTTC
CDR3aa: CASSLNFHSYNEQFF
v_gene: TRBV4-3
j_gene: TRBJ2-1
d_gene: -
abundance: many

CDR3nt: TGCGCCAGCAGCTTGGTACAGGGGGTGAGGGAGCAGTACTTC
CDR3aa: CASSLVQGVREQYF
v_gene: TRBV5-1
j_gene: TRBJ2-7
d_gene: TRBD1
abundance: many

CDR3nt: TGTGCCAGTAGCCCTCTGGAGGGTTTTTCTGAAGCTTTCTTT
CDR3aa: CASSPLEGFSEAFF
v_gene: TRBV19
j_gene: TRBJ1-1
d_gene: -
abundance: -

CDR3nt: TGTGCCAGCCGGCGTGAGGCTGAAGCTTTCTTT
CDR3aa: CASRREAEAFF
v_gene: TRBV7-9
j_gene: TRBJ1-1
d_gene: -
abundance: many

CDR3nt: TGTGCCAGCATGCGGGGGAGCTCCTACGAGCAGTACTTC
CDR3aa: CASMRGSSYEQYF
v_gene: TRBV27
j_gene: TRBJ2-7
d_gene: TRBD2
abundance: many

CDR3nt: TGCGCCAGCAGCTTGATGGAGGGGCGTACGTACGAGCAGTACTTC
CDR3aa: CASSLMEGRTYEQYF
v_gene: TRBV5-1
j_gene: TRBJ2-7
d_gene: -
abundance: -

CDR3nt: TGCGCCAGCAGCCAATGGGCCAGGGATGGCACTGAAGCTTTCTTT
CDR3aa: CASSQWARDGTEAFF
v_gene: TRBV4-1
j_gene: TRBJ1-1
d_gene: -
abundance: many

CDR3nt: TGCAGTGCTAGCCGGACTAGTCCCACCGGGGAGCTGTTTTTT
CDR3aa: CSASRTSPTGELFF
v_gene: TRBV20-1
j_gene: TRBJ2-2
d_gene: TRBD2
abundance: many

CDR3nt: TGCGCCAGCAGCCAAGGGTCAGGGGATACCGGGGAGCTGTTTTTT
CDR3aa: CASSQGSGDTGELFF
v_gene: TRBV4-3
j_gene: TRBJ2-2
d_gene: -
abundance: many

CDR3nt: TGCAGCGTTGGGGAGGGTATAGCCTACAATGAGCAGTTCTTC
CDR3aa: CSVGEGIAYNEQFF
v_gene: TRBV29-1
j_gene: TRBJ2-1
d_gene: TRBD2
abundance: many

CDR3nt: TGTGCCAGCAGCGCTAGAGGGGTCCACTCTGGAAACACCATATATTTT
CDR3aa: CASSARGVHSGNTIYF
v_gene: TRBV5-5
j_gene: TRBJ1-3
d_gene: -
abundance: many

CDR3nt: TGCGCCAGCAGCCAAGAACCTAGCGGGAGTTATGAGCAGTTCTTC
CDR3aa: CASSQEPSGSYEQFF
v_gene: TRBV4-1
j_gene: TRBJ2-1
d_gene: TRBD2
abundance: many

CDR3nt: TGTGCCAGCAGCCCACTAGCGGGAGTGACAGATACGCAGTATTTT
CDR3aa: CASSPLAGVTDTQYF
v_gene: TRBV18
j_gene: TRBJ2-3
d_gene: TRBD2
abundance: many

CDR3nt: TGTGCCAGCATAAAAATTCCCCGACGTTCAGGGGTCGACTATGGCTACACCTTC
CDR3aa: CASIKIPRRSGVDYGYTF
v_gene: TRBV12-3/TRBV12-4
j_gene: TRBJ1-2
d_gene: -
abundance: few

CDR3nt: TGTGCCAGCAAATCAGCCCCCAATGAGCAGTTCTTC
CDR3aa: CASKSAPNEQFF
v_gene: TRBV7-2
j_gene: TRBJ2-1
d_gene: -
abundance: -

CDR3nt: TGCAGTACGCTAGCGGGACGGTTAGAGTACTTC
CDR3aa: CSTLAGRLEYF
v_gene: TRBV20-1
j_gene: TRBJ2-7
d_gene: TRBD2
abundance: -

CDR3nt: TGCAGCGTTTTAACCGACACTGAAGCTTTCTTT
CDR3aa: CSVLTDTEAFF
v_gene: TRBV29-1
j_gene: TRBJ1-1
d_gene: -
abundance: many

CDR3nt: TGTGCCAGTCGGACGAAGGATGAGTGGGGCAATGAGCAGTTCTTC
CDR3aa: CASRTKDEWGNEQFF
v_gene: TRBV19
j_gene: TRBJ2-1
d_gene: -
abundance: many

CDR3nt: TGTGCCAGCAGCTTAAATCGGGGCCTACATGGTGAAGCTTTCTTT
CDR3aa: CASSLNRGLHGEAFF
v_gene: TRBV11-3
j_gene: TRBJ1-1
d_gene: -
abundance: -

CDR3nt: TGCGCCAGCAGCCAAGGACCCAATACTAACACCGGGGAGCTGTTTTTT
CDR3aa: CASSQGPNTNTGELFF
v_gene: TRBV4-3
j_gene: TRBJ2-2
d_gene: -
abundance: many

CDR3nt: TGCAGTGCTAAGGACGGGGGTTTCGTCATATCTCAGCCCCAGCATTTT
CDR3aa: CSAKDGGFVISQPQHF
v_gene: TRBV20-1
j_gene: TRBJ1-5
d_gene: -
abundance: many

CDR3nt: TGTGCCAGCAGCTTCCAGGGTGGTCAGCCCCAGCATTTT
CDR3aa: CASSFQGGQPQHF
v_gene: TRBV7-9
j_gene: TRBJ1-5
d_gene: -
abundance: many

CDR3nt: TGTGCCATCAGTGAGACGGTTGCCGGGGAGCTGTTTTTT
CDR3aa: CAISETVAGELFF
v_gene: TRBV10-3
j_gene: TRBJ2-2
d_gene: -
abundance: many

CDR3nt: TGCGCCAGCACTCGGACATATAGCACAGATACGCAGTATTTT
CDR3aa: CASTRTYSTDTQYF
v_gene: TRBV5-1
j_gene: TRBJ2-3
d_gene: -
abundance: many

CDR3nt: TGTGCCAGCAGCTTGGTAGCGGGACCACACGAGCAGTACTTC
CDR3aa: CASSLVAGPHEQYF
v_gene: TRBV5-6
j_gene: TRBJ2-7
d_gene: TRBD2
abundance: many

CDR3nt: TGTGCCAGCAGGAGGACAGGGGGTAATCAGCCCCAGCATTTT
CDR3aa: CASRRTGGNQPQHF
v_gene: TRBV2
j_gene: TRBJ1-5
d_gene: TRBD1
abundance: many

CDR3nt: TGTGCCAGCAGCTTAAACAGGGCCTATGGCTACACCTTC
CDR3aa: CASSLNRAYGYTF
v_gene: TRBV5-5
j_gene: TRBJ1-2
d_gene: -
abundance: few

CDR3nt: TGCGCCAGCAGCTTGGTGCCGGGACTAGAAAACAATGAGCAGTTCTTC
CDR3aa: CASSLVPGLENNEQFF
v_gene: TRBV5-1
j_gene: TRBJ2-1
d_gene: TRBD2
abundance: few

CDR3nt: TGTGCCAGCAGCCAAGCCTGGGGAGAGACCCAGTACTTC
CDR3aa: CASSQAWGETQYF
v_gene: TRBV3-1
j_gene: TRBJ2-5
d_gene: -
abundance: many

CDR3nt: TGTGCCAGCAGCTCCCGGACTAGCGGTGGGGCCAACGTCCTGACTTTC
CDR3aa: CASSSRTSGGANVLTF
v_gene: TRBV7-2
j_gene: TRBJ2-6
d_gene: TRBD2
abundance: many